A selection of T cell receptor beta chains follows, all from one sample in a study of identical twins. TCRdb re-called the 5' RACE reads through MiXCR, storing one row per CDR3 protein. The sample contains approximately 490,000 distinct CDR3 sequences, approximately 20% of which appear only once. These data were also filed under a second study, of yellow fever vaccine responses in identical twins.

Sequenced input: CD4+ T cells sorted from blood. These receptors came from a woman aged 18-29 years in good health. CDR3s include the opening cysteine and the closing phenylalanine or tryptophan. The D gene is left open where the match is weak. The listing skips clone size in some rows; elsewhere it reads once, few, many or a size class.

d_gene: TRBD1; abundance: few; j_gene: TRBJ2-2; v_gene: TRBV6-1; CDR3aa: CASSQTGLNGGELFF; CDR3nt: TGTGCCAGCAGTCAGACAGGGTTGAATGGCGGGGAGCTGTTTTTT
d_gene: -; abundance: many; j_gene: TRBJ1-1; v_gene: TRBV7-9; CDR3aa: CASSLAGPWSEAFF; CDR3nt: TGTGCCAGCAGCTTAGCTGGACCCTGGTCTGAAGCTTTCTTT
d_gene: -; abundance: -; j_gene: TRBJ1-2; v_gene: TRBV18; CDR3aa: CASSPTGFNYGYTF; CDR3nt: TGTGCCAGCTCACCCACAGGATTCAACTATGGCTACACCTTC
d_gene: -; abundance: -; j_gene: TRBJ1-4; v_gene: TRBV5-1; CDR3aa: CASSFGQENEKLFF; CDR3nt: TGCGCCAGCAGCTTTGGTCAGGAAAATGAAAAACTGTTTTTT
d_gene: TRBD1; abundance: many; j_gene: TRBJ2-3; v_gene: TRBV5-1; CDR3aa: CASSLVGQASTDTQYF; CDR3nt: TGCGCCAGCAGCTTAGTCGGACAGGCCAGCACAGATACGCAGTATTTT
d_gene: -; abundance: few; j_gene: TRBJ2-1; v_gene: TRBV4-1; CDR3aa: CASSYFSRGNNEQFF; CDR3nt: TGCGCCAGCAGCTACTTTAGTCGGGGAAACAATGAGCAGTTCTTC
d_gene: TRBD2; abundance: -; j_gene: TRBJ2-1; v_gene: TRBV7-2; CDR3aa: CASSVSGRAGRNEQFF; CDR3nt: TGTGCCAGCAGCGTTAGCGGGAGGGCCGGGCGCAATGAGCAGTTCTTC
d_gene: TRBD2; abundance: -; j_gene: TRBJ2-3; v_gene: TRBV5-1; CDR3aa: CASSLIAGGPTDTQYF; CDR3nt: TGCGCCAGCAGCTTGATCGCGGGAGGGCCCACAGATACGCAGTATTTT
d_gene: -; abundance: few; j_gene: TRBJ2-3; v_gene: TRBV7-8; CDR3aa: CASSLSTKSRPDTQYF; CDR3nt: TGTGCCAGCAGCTTATCGACTAAGTCGAGACCAGATACGCAGTATTTT
d_gene: -; abundance: -; j_gene: TRBJ2-3; v_gene: TRBV20-1; CDR3aa: CSAPAGHGGADTQYF; CDR3nt: TGCAGTGCCCCGGCGGGACATGGGGGAGCGGATACGCAGTATTTT
d_gene: -; abundance: -; j_gene: TRBJ2-7; v_gene: TRBV5-6; CDR3aa: CASSLNYYEQYF; CDR3nt: TGTGCCAGCAGCTTGAATTACTACGAGCAGTACTTC
d_gene: TRBD2; abundance: -; j_gene: TRBJ2-1; v_gene: TRBV5-6; CDR3aa: CASSLRLAGDRNEQFF; CDR3nt: TGTGCCAGCAGCTTGAGACTAGCGGGAGATCGGAATGAGCAGTTCTTC
d_gene: -; abundance: -; j_gene: TRBJ1-6; v_gene: TRBV9; CDR3aa: CASSVSGQGGSPLHF; CDR3nt: TGTGCCAGCAGCGTGAGTGGGCAGGGAGGCTCACCCCTCCACTTT
d_gene: -; abundance: -; j_gene: TRBJ2-3; v_gene: TRBV20-1; CDR3aa: CSARDSFVAGDTQYF; CDR3nt: TGCAGTGCTAGAGACAGTTTTGTCGCGGGTGATACGCAGTATTTT
d_gene: TRBD2; abundance: -; j_gene: TRBJ2-7; v_gene: TRBV6-5; CDR3aa: CASSYSDSGYEQYF; CDR3nt: TGTGCCAGCAGTTACTCGGATAGCGGGTACGAGCAGTACTTC
d_gene: -; abundance: -; j_gene: TRBJ2-7; v_gene: TRBV9; CDR3aa: CASSVDSRDAREQYF; CDR3nt: TGTGCCAGCAGCGTAGATTCGAGGGATGCTCGAGAGCAGTACTTC
d_gene: TRBD1; abundance: few; j_gene: TRBJ2-5; v_gene: TRBV18; CDR3aa: CASSPSVLRTGGEETQYF; CDR3nt: TGTGCCAGCTCACCATCGGTACTCCGGACAGGGGGCGAAGAGACCCAGTACTTC
d_gene: -; abundance: -; j_gene: TRBJ2-1; v_gene: TRBV19; CDR3aa: CASSITDRSYNEQFF; CDR3nt: TGTGCCAGTAGTATCACTGACAGGTCCTACAATGAGCAGTTCTTC
d_gene: -; abundance: -; j_gene: TRBJ1-2; v_gene: TRBV5-1; CDR3aa: CASSPERGGYTF; CDR3nt: TGCGCCAGCAGCCCGGAACGAGGCGGCTACACCTTC
d_gene: TRBD1; abundance: -; j_gene: TRBJ2-1; v_gene: TRBV5-1; CDR3aa: CASSHFSGQVDNEQFF; CDR3nt: TGCGCCAGCAGCCATTTCTCCGGACAGGTGGACAATGAGCAGTTCTTC
d_gene: -; abundance: few; j_gene: TRBJ2-1; v_gene: TRBV9; CDR3aa: CASSDFTYNEQFF; CDR3nt: TGTGCCAGCTCAGACTTCACTTACAATGAGCAGTTCTTC
d_gene: -; abundance: -; j_gene: TRBJ1-5; v_gene: TRBV6-1; CDR3aa: CASGGDLNQPQHF; CDR3nt: TGTGCCAGCGGGGGGGATCTCAATCAGCCCCAGCATTTT
d_gene: TRBD2; abundance: -; j_gene: TRBJ2-6; v_gene: TRBV29-1; CDR3aa: CSVDLGLAGGISGANVLTF; CDR3nt: TGCAGCGTTGATCTGGGACTAGCGGGAGGGATCTCAGGGGCCAACGTCCTGACTTTC
d_gene: -; abundance: few; j_gene: TRBJ1-1; v_gene: TRBV7-9; CDR3aa: CASSTRPLTVNTEAFF; CDR3nt: TGTGCCAGCAGCACCCGACCGTTGACGGTGAACACTGAAGCTTTCTTT
d_gene: TRBD2; abundance: few; j_gene: TRBJ2-2; v_gene: TRBV12-3/TRBV12-4; CDR3aa: CASGIAGGGTGELFF; CDR3nt: TGTGCCAGCGGTATAGCGGGAGGAGGCACCGGGGAGCTGTTTTTT
d_gene: TRBD2; abundance: few; j_gene: TRBJ2-1; v_gene: TRBV27; CDR3aa: CASSLSGLSGNEQFF; CDR3nt: TGTGCCAGCAGTTTATCGGGACTATCCGGCAATGAGCAGTTCTTC
d_gene: TRBD2; abundance: -; j_gene: TRBJ2-1; v_gene: TRBV5-1; CDR3aa: CASRTSGEQFF; CDR3nt: TGCGCCAGCCGGACTAGCGGAGAGCAGTTCTTC
d_gene: TRBD2; abundance: few; j_gene: TRBJ2-1; v_gene: TRBV20-1; CDR3aa: CSARSPGGGGEQFF; CDR3nt: TGCAGTGCTAGATCCCCCGGGGGGGGTGGTGAGCAGTTCTTC
d_gene: -; abundance: few; j_gene: TRBJ1-3; v_gene: TRBV12-3/TRBV12-4; CDR3aa: CASSFAGMPGNTIYF; CDR3nt: TGTGCCAGCAGTTTTGCGGGGATGCCTGGAAACACCATATATTTT
d_gene: -; abundance: many; j_gene: TRBJ1-5; v_gene: TRBV5-1; CDR3aa: CASSIYSDQPQHF; CDR3nt: TGCGCCAGCAGCATATACTCAGATCAGCCCCAGCATTTT
d_gene: TRBD1; abundance: few; j_gene: TRBJ2-7; v_gene: TRBV18; CDR3aa: CASSKARDRKPYEQYF; CDR3nt: TGTGCCAGCTCAAAGGCCCGGGACAGAAAACCCTACGAGCAGTACTTC
d_gene: TRBD1; abundance: many; j_gene: TRBJ2-1; v_gene: TRBV5-1; CDR3aa: CASSLSAGGGINEQFF; CDR3nt: TGCGCCAGCAGCTTGAGCGCAGGGGGTGGGATCAATGAGCAGTTCTTC
d_gene: TRBD2; abundance: few; j_gene: TRBJ2-1; v_gene: TRBV29-1; CDR3aa: CSVEARLAGVGEQFF; CDR3nt: TGCAGCGTTGAAGCTAGGCTAGCGGGAGTAGGTGAGCAGTTCTTC
d_gene: -; abundance: -; j_gene: TRBJ2-4; v_gene: TRBV20-1; CDR3aa: CCASRGSVGTGNIQYF; CDR3nt: TGCTGTGCTAGTCGTGGGAGCGTAGGAACGGGGAACATTCAGTACTTC
d_gene: -; abundance: few; j_gene: TRBJ1-1; v_gene: TRBV19; CDR3aa: CASSSWGNTEAFF; CDR3nt: TGTGCCAGTTCCTCGTGGGGGAACACTGAAGCTTTCTTT
d_gene: TRBD1; abundance: -; j_gene: TRBJ2-5; v_gene: TRBV4-1; CDR3aa: CASSRQGRQETQYF; CDR3nt: TGCGCCAGCAGCCGACAGGGTAGACAAGAGACCCAGTACTTC
d_gene: TRBD2; abundance: -; j_gene: TRBJ2-1; v_gene: TRBV29-1; CDR3aa: CSVVITSGAWNEQFF; CDR3nt: TGCAGCGTTGTAATCACTAGCGGGGCTTGGAATGAGCAGTTCTTC
d_gene: -; abundance: -; j_gene: TRBJ1-5; v_gene: TRBV7-8; CDR3aa: CASSTTTVLGNQPQHF; CDR3nt: TGTGCCAGCAGCACGACGACAGTCTTGGGCAATCAGCCCCAGCATTTT
d_gene: TRBD1; abundance: -; j_gene: TRBJ2-1; v_gene: TRBV5-4; CDR3aa: CASKMGQGSSYNEQFF; CDR3nt: TGTGCCAGCAAGATGGGACAGGGGAGCTCCTACAATGAGCAGTTCTTC
d_gene: -; abundance: few; j_gene: TRBJ1-6; v_gene: TRBV28; CDR3aa: CASRDRGKGSPLHF; CDR3nt: TGTGCCAGCCGGGATCGGGGGAAGGGTTCACCCCTCCACTTT
d_gene: -; abundance: -; j_gene: TRBJ2-2; v_gene: TRBV5-1; CDR3aa: CASSYDTGELFF; CDR3nt: TGCGCCAGCAGCTACGACACCGGGGAGCTGTTTTTT
d_gene: -; abundance: -; j_gene: TRBJ1-1; v_gene: TRBV5-1; CDR3aa: CASSLVAGRGTEAFF; CDR3nt: TGCGCCAGCAGCTTGGTAGCTGGAAGGGGCACTGAAGCTTTCTTT
d_gene: -; abundance: few; j_gene: TRBJ2-2; v_gene: TRBV5-5; CDR3aa: CASILILDTGELFF; CDR3nt: TGTGCCAGCATCCTGATTCTCGACACCGGGGAGCTGTTTTTT
d_gene: -; abundance: once; j_gene: TRBJ2-5; v_gene: TRBV7-9; CDR3aa: CASSRAGETQYF; CDR3nt: TGTGCCAGCAGCCGGGCGGGAGAGACCCAGTACTTC
d_gene: -; abundance: many; j_gene: TRBJ2-2; v_gene: TRBV20-1; CDR3aa: CSARDTRNTGELFF; CDR3nt: TGCAGTGCTAGGGACACTCGGAACACCGGGGAGCTGTTTTTT
d_gene: TRBD1; abundance: few; j_gene: TRBJ1-1; v_gene: TRBV12-3/TRBV12-4; CDR3aa: CASSLDRGLAFF; CDR3nt: TGTGCCAGCAGTTTAGACAGGGGATTAGCTTTCTTT
d_gene: -; abundance: -; j_gene: TRBJ2-7; v_gene: TRBV5-1; CDR3aa: CASSTGYEQYF; CDR3nt: TGCGCCAGCAGCACAGGTTACGAGCAGTACTTC
d_gene: -; abundance: -; j_gene: TRBJ2-3; v_gene: TRBV7-3; CDR3aa: CASSPQPTAVLQDTQYF; CDR3nt: TGTGCCAGCAGCCCCCAACCGACGGCGGTACTCCAAGATACGCAGTATTTT
d_gene: TRBD2; abundance: few; j_gene: TRBJ2-5; v_gene: TRBV11-2; CDR3aa: CASSLVTGGAGKTQYF; CDR3nt: TGTGCCAGCAGCTTAGTGACCGGGGGGGCCGGGAAGACCCAGTACTTC
d_gene: TRBD1; abundance: few; j_gene: TRBJ1-5; v_gene: TRBV5-1; CDR3aa: CASSFGQDQPQHF; CDR3nt: TGCGCCAGCAGCTTCGGACAGGACCAGCCCCAGCATTTT
d_gene: TRBD2; abundance: few; j_gene: TRBJ2-2; v_gene: TRBV6-5; CDR3aa: CASSWGLAVGELFF; CDR3nt: TGTGCCAGCAGTTGGGGACTAGCCGTCGGGGAGCTGTTTTTT
d_gene: TRBD2; abundance: few; j_gene: TRBJ2-1; v_gene: TRBV6-1; CDR3aa: CASRRGLAGTSGEQFF; CDR3nt: TGTGCCAGCAGGAGGGGACTAGCGGGAACCAGTGGTGAGCAGTTCTTC
d_gene: -; abundance: -; j_gene: TRBJ2-3; v_gene: TRBV7-9; CDR3aa: CASSLVLSSPNTDTQYF; CDR3nt: TGTGCCAGCAGCTTAGTACTCTCAAGCCCGAACACAGATACGCAGTATTTT